The T cell receptor (beta chain) under discussion was sequenced for a study of T cell changes during pregnancy in multiple sclerosis. Unmatched junction bases numbered 9, after V lost 6 bases and J lost 4 bases. Per germline, CDR1 MNHNS and CDR2 SASEGT. The CDR3 covers 14 residues. Measured with immunoSEQ multiplex PCR; TCRdb has only the in-frame clones, and not every one. The sample shows tens of thousands of clones, roughly 92% of them seen only once. Sequencing used peripheral blood, obtained in the first trimester of pregnancy. The TCR was taken from a female donor in good health, enrolled as a control in a pregnancy study. The V call is TRBV6-1, the J call TRBJ2-7, with 7 bases that match TRBD1. CDR3 amino acids: CASRAGTEGYEQYF. As DNA, the CDR3 is TGTGCCAGCAGGGCCGGGACAGAGGGGTACGAGCAGTACTTC.